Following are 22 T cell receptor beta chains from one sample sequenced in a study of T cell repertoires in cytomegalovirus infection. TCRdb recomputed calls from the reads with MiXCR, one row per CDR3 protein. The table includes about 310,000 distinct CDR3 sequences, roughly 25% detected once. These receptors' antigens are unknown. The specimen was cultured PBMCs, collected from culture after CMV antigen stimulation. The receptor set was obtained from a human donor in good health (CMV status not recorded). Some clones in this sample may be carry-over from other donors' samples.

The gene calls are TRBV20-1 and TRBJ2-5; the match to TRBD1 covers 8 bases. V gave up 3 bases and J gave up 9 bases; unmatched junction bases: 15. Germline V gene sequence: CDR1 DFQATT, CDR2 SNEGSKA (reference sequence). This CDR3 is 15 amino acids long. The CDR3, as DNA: TGCAGTGCTAGTCCCCCCCGGACAGGGCCATCGCCCCAGTACTTC. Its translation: CSASPPRTGPSPQYF.

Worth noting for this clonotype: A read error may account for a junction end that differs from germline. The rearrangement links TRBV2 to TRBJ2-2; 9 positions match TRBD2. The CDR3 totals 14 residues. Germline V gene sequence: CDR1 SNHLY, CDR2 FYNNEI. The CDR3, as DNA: TGTGCCAGCGGGGCTAGCGGGAACGCCGGGGAGCTGTTTTTT. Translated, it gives CASGASGNAGELFF.

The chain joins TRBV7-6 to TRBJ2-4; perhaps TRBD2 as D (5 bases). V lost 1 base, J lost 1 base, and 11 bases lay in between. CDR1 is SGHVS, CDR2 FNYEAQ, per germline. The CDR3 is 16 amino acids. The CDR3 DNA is TGTGCCAGCAGCTTAGGGAGGTTGGGGGCCAAAAACATTCAGTACTTC. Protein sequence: CASSLGRLGAKNIQYF. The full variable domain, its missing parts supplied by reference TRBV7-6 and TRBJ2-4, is GAGVSQSPRYKVTKRGQDVALRCDPISGHVSLYWYRQALGQGPEFLTYFNYEAQQDKSGLPNDRFSAERPEGSISTLTIQRTEQRDSAMYRCASSLGRLGAKNIQYFGAGTRLSVL.

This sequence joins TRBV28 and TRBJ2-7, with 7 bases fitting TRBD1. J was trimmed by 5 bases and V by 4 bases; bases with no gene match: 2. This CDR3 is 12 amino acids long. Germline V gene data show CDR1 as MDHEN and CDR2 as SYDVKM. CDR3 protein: CASSWDSHEQYF. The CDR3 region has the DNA TGTGCCAGCAGTTGGGACAGCCACGAGCAGTACTTC. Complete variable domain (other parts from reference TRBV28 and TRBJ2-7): DVKVTQSSRYLVKRTGEKVFLECVQDMDHENMFWYRQDPGLGLRLIYFSYDVKMKEKGDIPEGYSVSREKKERFSLILESASTNQTSMYLCASSWDSHEQYFGPGTRLTVT.

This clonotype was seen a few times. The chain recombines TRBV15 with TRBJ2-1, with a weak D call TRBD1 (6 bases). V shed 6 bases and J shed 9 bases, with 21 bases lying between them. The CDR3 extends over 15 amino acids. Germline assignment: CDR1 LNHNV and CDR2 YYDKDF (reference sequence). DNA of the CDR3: TGTGCCACCAGGCCGGACAGCTCCTTGATCGGTGAGCAGTTCTTC. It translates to CATRPDSSLIGEQFF.

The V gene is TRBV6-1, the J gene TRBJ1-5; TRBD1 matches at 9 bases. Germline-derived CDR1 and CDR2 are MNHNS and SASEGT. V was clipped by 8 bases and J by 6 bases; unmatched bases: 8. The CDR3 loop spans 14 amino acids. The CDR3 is CASRPGQGIQPQHF. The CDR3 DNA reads TGTGCCAGCCGACCGGGACAGGGAATTCAGCCCCAGCATTTT.

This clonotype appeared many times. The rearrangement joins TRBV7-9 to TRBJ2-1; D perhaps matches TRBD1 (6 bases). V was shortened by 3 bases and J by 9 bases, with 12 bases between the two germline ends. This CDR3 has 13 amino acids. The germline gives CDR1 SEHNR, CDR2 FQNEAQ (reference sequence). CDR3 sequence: CASSLHLQGEQFF. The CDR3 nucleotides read TGTGCCAGCAGCTTGCATTTACAGGGTGAGCAGTTCTTC.

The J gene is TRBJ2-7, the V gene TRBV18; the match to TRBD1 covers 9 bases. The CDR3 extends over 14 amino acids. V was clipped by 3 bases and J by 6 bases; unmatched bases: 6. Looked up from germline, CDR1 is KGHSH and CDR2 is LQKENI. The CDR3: CASSPGQGSGEQYF. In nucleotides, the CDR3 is TGTGCCAGCTCACCGGGACAGGGATCTGGCGAGCAGTACTTC.

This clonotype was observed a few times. CDR3 bases: TGCGCCAGCAGCCAAGTAGCACGGTTAGCTAACTATGGCTACACCTTC. It codes for CASSQVARLANYGYTF. The V and J genes are TRBV4-3 and TRBJ1-2; D uncertain. The length of the CDR3 is 16 residues. Germline V gene data show CDR1 as LGHNA and CDR2 as YSLEER. Trimming shortened V by 1 base and J by 0 bases, and 12 bases separated the two germline ends.

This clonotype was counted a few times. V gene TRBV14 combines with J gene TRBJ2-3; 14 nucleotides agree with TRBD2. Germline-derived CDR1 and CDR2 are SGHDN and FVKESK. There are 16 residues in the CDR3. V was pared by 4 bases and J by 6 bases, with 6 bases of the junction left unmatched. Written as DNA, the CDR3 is TGTGCCAGCAGCCTAAGACTAGCGGGAGGGCCGGATACGCAGTATTTT. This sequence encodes CASSLRLAGGPDTQYF.

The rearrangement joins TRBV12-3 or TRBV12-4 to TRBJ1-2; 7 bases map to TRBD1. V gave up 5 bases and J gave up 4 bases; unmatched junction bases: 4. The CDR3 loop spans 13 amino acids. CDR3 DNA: TGTGCCAGCAGTCAGGGACAGCTCTATGGCTACACCTTC. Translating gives CASSQGQLYGYTF.

The CDR3: CASPLNPGQQYEQYF. The CDR3 nucleotides read TGTGCCAGCCCATTAAACCCGGGACAACAATACGAGCAGTACTTC. The chain carries TRBV27 and TRBJ2-7; D might be TRBD1 (6 bases). Germline V gives CDR1 MNHEY, CDR2 SMNVEV (reference sequence). V lost 8 bases to trimming and J lost 4 bases, with 21 bases between them. This CDR3 region has 15 residues.

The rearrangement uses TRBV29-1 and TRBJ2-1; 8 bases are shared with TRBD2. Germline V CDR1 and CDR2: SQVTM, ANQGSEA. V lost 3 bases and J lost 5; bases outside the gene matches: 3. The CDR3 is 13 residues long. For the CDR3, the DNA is TGCAGCGTTGAGACTAGCGTGGACAATGAGCAGTTCTTC. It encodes CSVETSVDNEQFF.

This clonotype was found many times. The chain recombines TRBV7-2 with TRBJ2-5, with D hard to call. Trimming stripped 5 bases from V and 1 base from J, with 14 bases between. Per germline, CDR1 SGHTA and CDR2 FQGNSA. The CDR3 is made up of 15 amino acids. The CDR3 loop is CASSLIGSGQETQYF. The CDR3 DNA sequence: TGTGCCAGCAGCCTTATTGGTTCAGGCCAAGAGACCCAGTACTTC. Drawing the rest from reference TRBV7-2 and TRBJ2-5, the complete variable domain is GAGVSQSPSNKVTEKGKDVELRCDPISGHTALYWYRQSLGQGLEFLIYFQGNSAPDKSGLPSDRFSAERTGGSVSTLTIQRTQQEDSAVYLCASSLIGSGQETQYFGPGTRLLVL.

As DNA, the CDR3 is TGTGCCAGCAGCTCAACAGGGCTCTATGGCTACACCTTC. Protein product: CASSSTGLYGYTF. The V call is TRBV11-1, the J call TRBJ1-2; tentative D call: TRBD1 (6 bases). Between the trimmed V and J ends, which lost 4 bases and 4 bases, there was a span of 10 bases. The CDR3 is 13 amino acids. The germline V gene has CDR1 SGHAT and CDR2 FQDESV (reference sequence). The complete variable domain, with remaining parts taken from reference TRBV11-1 and TRBJ1-2, reads EAEVAQSPRYKITEKSQAVAFWCDPISGHATLYWYRQILGQGPELLVQFQDESVVDDSQLPKDRFSAERLKGVDSTLKIQPAELGDSAMYLCASSSTGLYGYTFGSGTRLTVV.

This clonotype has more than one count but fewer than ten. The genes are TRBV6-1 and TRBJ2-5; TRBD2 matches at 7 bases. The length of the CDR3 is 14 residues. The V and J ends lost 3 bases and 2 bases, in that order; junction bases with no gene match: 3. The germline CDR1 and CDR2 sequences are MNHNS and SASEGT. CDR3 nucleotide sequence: TGTGCCAGCAGTGAGCCGGGACTACAAGAGACCCAGTACTTC. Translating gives CASSEPGLQETQYF.

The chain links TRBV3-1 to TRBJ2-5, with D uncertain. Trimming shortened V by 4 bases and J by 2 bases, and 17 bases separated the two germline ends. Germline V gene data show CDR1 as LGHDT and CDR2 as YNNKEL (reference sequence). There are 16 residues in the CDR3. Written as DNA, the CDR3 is TGTGCCAGCAGCCCGCGCCGCAGGACGTATCAAGAGACCCAGTACTTC. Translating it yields CASSPRRRTYQETQYF.

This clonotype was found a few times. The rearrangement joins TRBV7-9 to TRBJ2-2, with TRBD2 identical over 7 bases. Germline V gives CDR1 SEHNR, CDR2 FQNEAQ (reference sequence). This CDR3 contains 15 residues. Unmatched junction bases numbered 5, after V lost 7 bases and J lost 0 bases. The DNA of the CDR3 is TGTGCCAGCACCTCACTAGCGCCGAACACCGGGGAGCTGTTTTTT. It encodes CASTSLAPNTGELFF. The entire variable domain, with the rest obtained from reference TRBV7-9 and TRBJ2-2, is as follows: DTGVSQNPRHKITKRGQNVTFRCDPISEHNRLYWYRQTLGQGPEFLTYFQNEAQLEKSRLLSDRFSAERPKGSFSTLEIQRTEQGDSAMYLCASTSLAPNTGELFFGEGSRLTVL.

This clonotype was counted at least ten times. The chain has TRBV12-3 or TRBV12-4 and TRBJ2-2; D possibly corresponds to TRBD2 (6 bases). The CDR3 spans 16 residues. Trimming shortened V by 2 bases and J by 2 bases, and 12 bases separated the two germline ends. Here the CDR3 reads CASSLFGGPNTGELFF. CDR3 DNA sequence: TGTGCCAGCAGTTTATTCGGGGGACCAAACACCGGGGAGCTGTTTTTT.

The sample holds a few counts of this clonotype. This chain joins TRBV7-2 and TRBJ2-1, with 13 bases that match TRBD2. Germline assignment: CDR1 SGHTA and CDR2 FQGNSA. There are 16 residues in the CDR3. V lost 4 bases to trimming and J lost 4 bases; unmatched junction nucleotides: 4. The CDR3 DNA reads TGTGCCAGCAGCTCCCTGACTAGCGGGGGGTACAATGAGCAGTTCTTC. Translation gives CASSSLTSGGYNEQFF.

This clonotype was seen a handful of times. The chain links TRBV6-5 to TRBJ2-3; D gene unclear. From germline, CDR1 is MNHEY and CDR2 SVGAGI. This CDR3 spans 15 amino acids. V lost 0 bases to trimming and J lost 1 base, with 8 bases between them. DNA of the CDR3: TGTGCCAGCAGTTACTCGGCGTTCGGCACAGATACGCAGTATTTT. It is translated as CASSYSAFGTDTQYF.

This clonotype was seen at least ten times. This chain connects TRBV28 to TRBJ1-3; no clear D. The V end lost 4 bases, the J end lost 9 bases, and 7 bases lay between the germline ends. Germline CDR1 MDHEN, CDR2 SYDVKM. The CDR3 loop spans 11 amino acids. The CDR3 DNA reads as TGTGCCAGCAGTTCCCCCCTCACCATATATTTT. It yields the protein CASSSPLTIYF.